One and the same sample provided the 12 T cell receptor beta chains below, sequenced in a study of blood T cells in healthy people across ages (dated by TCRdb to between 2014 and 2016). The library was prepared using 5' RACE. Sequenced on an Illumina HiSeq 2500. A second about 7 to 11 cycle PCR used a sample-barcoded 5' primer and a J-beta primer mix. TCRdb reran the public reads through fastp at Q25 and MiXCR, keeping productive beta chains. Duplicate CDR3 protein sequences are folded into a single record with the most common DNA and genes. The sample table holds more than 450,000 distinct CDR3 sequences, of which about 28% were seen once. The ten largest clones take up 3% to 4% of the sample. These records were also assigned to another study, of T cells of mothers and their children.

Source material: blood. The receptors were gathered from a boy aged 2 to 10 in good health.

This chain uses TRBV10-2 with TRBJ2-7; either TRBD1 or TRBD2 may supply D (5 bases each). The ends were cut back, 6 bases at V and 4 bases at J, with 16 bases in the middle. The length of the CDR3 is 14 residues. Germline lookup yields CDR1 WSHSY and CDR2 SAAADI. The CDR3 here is CASSVGRDEYEQYF. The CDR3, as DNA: TGCGCCAGCAGCGTGGGACGGGACGAATACGAGCAGTACTTC.

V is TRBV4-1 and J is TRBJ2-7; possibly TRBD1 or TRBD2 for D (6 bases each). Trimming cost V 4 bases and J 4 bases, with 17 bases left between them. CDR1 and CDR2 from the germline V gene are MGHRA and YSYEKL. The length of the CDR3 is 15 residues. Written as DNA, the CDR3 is TGCGCCAGCAGCCCACAGGGACTGGGCACATACGAGCAGTACTTC. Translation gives CASSPQGLGTYEQYF.

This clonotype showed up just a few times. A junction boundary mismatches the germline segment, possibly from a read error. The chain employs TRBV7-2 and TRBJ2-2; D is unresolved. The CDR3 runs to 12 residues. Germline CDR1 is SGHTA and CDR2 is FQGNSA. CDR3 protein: CASRLEPGELFF. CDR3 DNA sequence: TGTGCCAGCAGATTAGAACCCGGGGAGCTGTTTTTT.

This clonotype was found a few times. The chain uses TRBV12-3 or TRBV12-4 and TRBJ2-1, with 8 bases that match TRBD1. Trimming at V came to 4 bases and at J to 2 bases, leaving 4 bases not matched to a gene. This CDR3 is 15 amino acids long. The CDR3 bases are TGTGCCAGCAGTTACTACAGGGGGGCCTACAATGAGCAGTTCTTC. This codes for CASSYYRGAYNEQFF.

CDR3 DNA: TGTGCCAGCAGCTCCGGGACTAGCGGGGGGGCCGCCACCAATGAGCAGTTCTTC. This encodes CASSSGTSGGAATNEQFF. This chain links TRBV7-3 with TRBJ2-1; TRBD2 agrees at 16 bases. The CDR3 loop spans 18 amino acids. The ends lost 4 bases at V and 6 bases at J; junction bases unmatched: 9. Germline CDR1 is SGHTA and CDR2 is FQGTGA.

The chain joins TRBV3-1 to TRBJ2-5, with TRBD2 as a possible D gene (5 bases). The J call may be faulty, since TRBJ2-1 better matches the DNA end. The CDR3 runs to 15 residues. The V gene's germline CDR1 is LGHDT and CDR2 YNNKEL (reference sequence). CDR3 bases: TGTGCCAGCAGTCTCCGGGAAGCAACGGCCAATGAGCAGTTCTTC. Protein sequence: CASSLREATANEQFF.

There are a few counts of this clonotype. The CDR3 DNA follows: TGTGCCAGCAGCAAAACGGCCCTAGCGGGAATCTTCTATGGCTACACCTTC. As protein: CASSKTALAGIFYGYTF. The rearrangement links TRBV11-2 to TRBJ1-2; D not certain. Per the germline V gene, CDR1 is SGHAT and CDR2 is FQNNGV. The CDR3 loop spans 17 amino acids. V was trimmed by 5 bases and J by 4 bases, leaving 23 bases between them.

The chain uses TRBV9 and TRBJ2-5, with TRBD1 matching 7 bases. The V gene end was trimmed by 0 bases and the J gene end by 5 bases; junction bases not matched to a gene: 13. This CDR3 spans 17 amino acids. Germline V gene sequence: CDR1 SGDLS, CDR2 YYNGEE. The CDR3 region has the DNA TGTGCCAGCAGCGTAGTTGGATCGACAGGGCTAGGCGAGACCCAGTACTTC. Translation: CASSVVGSTGLGETQYF.

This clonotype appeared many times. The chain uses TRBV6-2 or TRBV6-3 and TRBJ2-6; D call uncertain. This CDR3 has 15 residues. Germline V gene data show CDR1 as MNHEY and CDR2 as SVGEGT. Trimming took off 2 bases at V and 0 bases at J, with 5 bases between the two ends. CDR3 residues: CASSYRGSGANVLTF. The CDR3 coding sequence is TGTGCCAGCAGTTACCGAGGCTCTGGGGCCAACGTCCTGACTTTC.

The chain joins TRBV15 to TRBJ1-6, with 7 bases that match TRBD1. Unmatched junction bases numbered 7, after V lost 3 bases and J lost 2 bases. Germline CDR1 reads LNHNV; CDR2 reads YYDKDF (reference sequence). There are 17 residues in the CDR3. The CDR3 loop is CATSRGQRGPYNSPLHF. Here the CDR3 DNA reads TGTGCCACCAGCAGGGGACAGCGAGGTCCCTATAATTCACCCCTCCACTTT.

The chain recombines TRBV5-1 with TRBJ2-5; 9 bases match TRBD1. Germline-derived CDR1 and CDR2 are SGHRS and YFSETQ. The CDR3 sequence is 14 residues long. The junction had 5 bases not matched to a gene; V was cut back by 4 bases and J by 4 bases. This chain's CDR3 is CASSRDRALETQYF. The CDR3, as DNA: TGCGCCAGCAGCCGGGACAGGGCTTTAGAGACCCAGTACTTC.

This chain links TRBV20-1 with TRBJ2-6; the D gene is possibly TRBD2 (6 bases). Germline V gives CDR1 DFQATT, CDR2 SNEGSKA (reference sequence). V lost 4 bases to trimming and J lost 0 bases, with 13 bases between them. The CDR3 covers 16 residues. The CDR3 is CSATGQGGSGANVLTF. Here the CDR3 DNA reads TGCAGTGCTACGGGGCAGGGAGGCTCTGGGGCCAACGTCCTGACTTTC.